This T cell receptor beta chain was identified during a study of shared clonotypes between healthy human individuals. Study background: Each donor's CD4 naive and CD4 memory cells filled three plates apiece, CD8 naive two, and CD8 memory one.

The ends lost 7 bases at V and 4 bases at J; junction bases unmatched: 8. The CDR3 length is 15 residues. CDR1 and CDR2 (germline): MDHEN, SYDVKM. Data came from immunoSEQ multiplex PCR; TCRdb stores just in-frame clones and leaves some out. The data contain approximately 2.3 million clones, approximately 93% of them singletons. Sequencing used naive CD4+ T cells from PBMCs. The sample's subset: CD45RA+ positively selected. This chain uses TRBV28 with TRBJ1-1, with 11 nucleotides matching TRBD1. The sequence was collected from a man aged 18 to 29 in good health. Some clones in this sample may be carry-over from other donors' samples. CDR3 protein: CASTTGQGAFTEAFF. The DNA of the CDR3 is TGTGCCAGCACTACTGGACAGGGGGCGTTCACTGAAGCTTTCTTT.